These 13 T cell receptor beta chains were sequenced from one sample in a study of molecular identifiers for immune sequencing clone quantification. From the PCR reads, TCRdb called clonotypes with MiXCR, one entry per CDR3 protein. Found here are hundreds of thousands of distinct CDR3 sequences, about 20% of them singletons; the top ten hold roughly 0.83%. Sequenced material: naive CD8+ T cells from blood, with Jurkat cell RNA spiked in. The subset: FACS-sorted CD8+CD4-CCR7+CD45RA+ naive T cells. These receptors all stem from a human donor in good health. Some libraries in this study had Jurkat cell RNA spiked in.

The chain combines TRBV7-9 with TRBJ1-5, with 7 positions matching TRBD1. The germline V gene encodes CDR1 SEHNR and CDR2 FQNEAQ (reference sequence). J lost 7 bases, V lost 5 bases, and 11 bases had no gene match. The CDR3 is 15 residues long. Here the CDR3 reads CASSKTGEFDQPQHF. The CDR3 nucleotides are TGTGCCAGCAGCAAAACAGGGGAATTTGACCAGCCCCAGCATTTT.

This clonotype was counted at least ten times. The chain uses TRBV30 and TRBJ1-4; a possible D gene is TRBD1 (5 bases). This CDR3 has 13 residues. V dropped 1 base and J dropped 5 bases, with 8 bases sitting between them. CDR1 GTSNPN and CDR2 SVGIG come from the germline V gene (reference sequence). The CDR3 DNA sequence: TGTGCCTGGAGTGGACAGATAAATGAAAAACTGTTTTTT. It codes for CAWSGQINEKLFF.

This clonotype was picked up many times. This chain connects TRBV14 to TRBJ1-1; D ambiguous. The V gene lost 0 bases and the J gene lost 0 bases, with 20 bases spanning the gap. Per germline, CDR1 SGHDN and CDR2 FVKESK. The CDR3 is 19 residues long. CDR3 in amino acids: CASSQDRLSGVYLNTEAFF. The CDR3 DNA reads TGTGCCAGCAGCCAAGATCGCCTCTCTGGGGTGTACTTGAACACTGAAGCTTTCTTT.

On this clonotype: A single base separates this from a much larger clone, so it may be a read error. The chain links TRBV10-2 to TRBJ1-5, with unresolved D. Germline V gives CDR1 WSHSY, CDR2 SAAADI. There are 14 residues in the CDR3. Here the CDR3 reads CASSETSSNRPQHF. The DNA for the CDR3 is TGCGCCAGCAGTGAGACTTCCTCCAATCGGCCCCAGCATTTT.

The sample holds many counts of this clonotype. The chain links TRBV27 to TRBJ2-7, with 7 bases matching TRBD1. The CDR3 is 15 amino acids. V shed 6 bases, J shed 7 bases, and the junction held 15 bases outside the gene matches. Germline V gene lookup returns CDR1 MNHEY and CDR2 SMNVEV (reference sequence). The CDR3 nucleotides read TGTGCCAGCAGACCCGGACAGGCCTCCCTCGGGGAGCAGTACTTC. It is translated as CASRPGQASLGEQYF.

This clonotype was recorded at least ten times. The rearrangement links TRBV9 to TRBJ2-2, with D possibly TRBD1 on 6 matching bases. Germline CDR1 and CDR2: SGDLS and YYNGEE. The CDR3 extends over 17 amino acids. V was clipped by 2 bases and J by 0 bases, with 14 bases between them. The CDR3 loop is CASSVEMTGPNTGELFF. The CDR3 nucleotides read TGTGCCAGCAGCGTCGAAATGACAGGCCCGAACACCGGGGAGCTGTTTTTT.

This clonotype was recorded at least ten times. This chain connects TRBV20-1 to TRBJ2-5; maybe TRBD2 (5 bases). Trimming left V 5 bases short and J 4 bases short, with 8 bases between. Germline assignment: CDR1 DFQATT and CDR2 SNEGSKA (reference sequence). The CDR3 sequence is 11 residues long. CDR3 coding DNA: TGCAGTGCTCATCGGGGAGAGACCCAGTACTTC. This translates into CSAHRGETQYF.

Comments on this clonotype: Being one base from a much bigger clone, this may be a read error. The chain uses TRBV29-1 and TRBJ2-1; D gene uncertain. Germline V gene lookup returns CDR1 SQVTM and CDR2 ANQGSEA. The CDR3 totals 9 residues. The CDR3 protein is CSVANEQLF. The CDR3 DNA reads as TGCAGCGTTGCTAATGAGCAGCTCTTC.

This clonotype occurred a few times. J is TRBJ2-6 and V is TRBV9; TRBD1 agrees at 12 bases. The V and J ends lost 2 bases and 4 bases, in that order; junction bases with no gene match: 4. This CDR3 is built from 17 residues. From germline, CDR1 is SGDLS and CDR2 YYNGEE. The CDR3 DNA sequence: TGTGCCAGCAGCGTGGGACAGGGGGCGTTCGGGGCCAACGTCCTGACTTTC. It encodes CASSVGQGAFGANVLTF.

This chain connects TRBV12-3 or TRBV12-4 to TRBJ2-7, with no clear D. This CDR3 region has 15 residues. V lost 2 bases, J lost 0 bases, and 11 bases lay in between. CDR3 sequence: CASSLRPPSSYEQYF. The CDR3 DNA reads as TGTGCCAGCAGTTTACGTCCCCCGAGCTCCTACGAGCAGTACTTC.

Many counts were recorded for this clonotype. The gene calls are TRBV28 and TRBJ2-2; no definite D call. Germline V CDR1 and CDR2: MDHEN, SYDVKM. The germline V and J ends were trimmed by 3 bases and 7 bases, with 9 bases remaining between them. The CDR3 loop spans 13 amino acids. The CDR3 sequence: CASSFGSGGELFF. DNA of the CDR3: TGTGCCAGCAGTTTTGGGTCGGGCGGGGAGCTGTTTTTT.

Points on this clonotype: A read error may be the cause here, since a much bigger clone is one base away. V gene TRBV6-2 or TRBV6-3 combines with J gene TRBJ2-3; weak D call: TRBD1 (7 bases). Germline V gene data show CDR1 as MNHEY and CDR2 as SVGEGT. The V end lost 7 bases, the J end lost 2 bases, and 19 bases lay between the germline ends. CDR3 size: 16 residues. CDR3 nucleotides: TGTGCCAGCACAAAGGGGGGACAGACTCTCACAGATACGCAGTATTTT. Its protein product is CASTKGGQTLTDTQYF.

A few counts support this clonotype. The V call is TRBV19, the J call TRBJ1-2; D possibly corresponds to TRBD1 (5 bases). The germline CDR1 and CDR2 sequences are LNHDA and SQIVND (reference sequence). This CDR3 is built from 15 residues. V was cut by 7 bases and J by 3 bases, with 18 bases left in between. CDR3 sequence: CASTVVGGVDYGYTF. The CDR3 nucleotides are TGTGCCAGTACCGTCGTTGGAGGGGTAGACTATGGCTACACCTTC.